This T cell receptor beta chain stems from a study of T cell responses to AZD1222 COVID-19 vaccine. Study outcomes and limitations: Once two AZD1222 doses were given, Spike-specific TCR breadth and depth went up.

This clone was detected a few times. Its antigen remains unknown. This CDR3 is built from 12 residues. The germline V gene has CDR1 GTSNPN and CDR2 SVGIG (reference sequence). Repertoires were generated with immunoSEQ multiplex PCR, while TCRdb's copy carries only in-frame clones and drops some. Of 120,000 or so clones in the sample, 80% to 90% were seen once. The sequence came from an adult who received the AZD1222 COVID-19 vaccine. The V gene is TRBV30, the J gene TRBJ1-1; D unclear. The sample consisted of peripheral blood, taken 28 days after the second AZD1222 dose. Written as DNA, the CDR3 is TGTGGGCTGGATCGGGAGTCAACCCAAGCTTTCTTT. It translates to CGLDRESTQAFF.